This TCR beta chain is from a study of graft-versus-host responses after intestinal transplantation. On the study more broadly: Each recipient received anti-thymocyte globulin induction, then tacrolimus and steroids for approximately 3 years. Notes on the study in general: Peak levels of circulating GvH clones tracked with early post-transplant HvG declines.

As concerns this clone: The antigen remains undetermined.

TCRdb keeps only in-frame clones here, not all; method: immunoSEQ multiplex PCR. Seen here are roughly 70,000 clones, over 75% observed once, and the top ten hold nearly 0.4%. This CDR3 contains 15 residues. CDR1 is MNHEY and CDR2 is SVGAGI in the germline V gene. The J segment lost 6 bases and the V segment lost 0 bases, leaving 7 bases of the junction unmatched. This sequence originates from a human donor who was the organ donor for an intestinal transplant. This specimen was unstimulated CD4+ T cells sorted from spleen or lymph node cells, taken before transplant. The V gene is TRBV6-5, the J gene TRBJ1-1, with 7 bases lining up with TRBD1. CDR3 DNA: TGTGCCAGCAGTTACTCGAAGGGGGCTGTGGCTGAAGCTTTCTTT. Its translation is CASSYSKGAVAEAFF.